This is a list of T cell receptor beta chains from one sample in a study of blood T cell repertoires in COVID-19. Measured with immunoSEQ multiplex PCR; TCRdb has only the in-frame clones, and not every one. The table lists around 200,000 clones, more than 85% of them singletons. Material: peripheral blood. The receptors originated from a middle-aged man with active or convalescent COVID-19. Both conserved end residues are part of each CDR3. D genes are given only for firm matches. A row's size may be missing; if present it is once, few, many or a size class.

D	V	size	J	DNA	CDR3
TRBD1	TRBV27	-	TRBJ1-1	TGTGCCAGCAGTTTAACAGGGGAGACTGAAGCTTTCTTT	CASSLTGETEAFF
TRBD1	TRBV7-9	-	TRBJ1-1	TGTGCCAGCAGCTTAGAAGGACAGGGGATCACTGAAGCTTTCTTT	CASSLEGQGITEAFF
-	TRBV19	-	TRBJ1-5	TGTGCCAGTAGTTCCCAGGGACTTGGACAGCCCCAGCATTTT	CASSSQGLGQPQHF
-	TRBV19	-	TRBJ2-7	TGTGCCAGTAGTACCTTCGGGACACACCCCTACGAGCAGTACTTC	CASSTFGTHPYEQYF
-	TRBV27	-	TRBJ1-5	TGTGCCAGCAGTTTCCCGGATCAGCCCCAGCATTTT	CASSFPDQPQHF
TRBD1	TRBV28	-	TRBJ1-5	TGTGCCAGCAGTTTTCGAGACAGGGGATTCAATCAGCCCCAGCATTTT	CASSFRDRGFNQPQHF
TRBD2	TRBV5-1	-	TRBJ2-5	TGCGCCAGCAGCTTGATCGGGGCGGGGGGACCACAAGAGACCCAGTACTTC	CASSLIGAGGPQETQYF
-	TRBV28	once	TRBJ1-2	TGTGCCAGCAGTTTGCCGGGACTGCCCCCCACCTTC	CASSLPGLPPTF
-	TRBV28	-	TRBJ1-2	TGTGCCAGCAGTTCCTACGGCTACACCTTC	CASSSYGYTF
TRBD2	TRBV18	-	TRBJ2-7	TGTGCCAGCTCACACGGGGGGGAAGGCTACGAGCAGTACTTC	CASSHGGEGYEQYF
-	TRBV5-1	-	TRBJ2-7	TGCGCCAGCAGCCCACCAAGGACGGGGTTATATGGCTACGAGCAGTACTTC	CASSPPRTGLYGYEQYF
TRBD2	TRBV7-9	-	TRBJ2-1	TGTGCCAGCAGCTCTATGGGACTAGCTTATGAGCAGTTCTTC	CASSSMGLAYEQFF
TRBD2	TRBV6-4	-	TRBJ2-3	TGTGCCAGCAGTGACTCTAGCGGGGGCACAGATACGCAGTATTTT	CASSDSSGGTDTQYF